This TCR beta chain derives from a study of OX40 agonist ivuxolimab in advanced cancers. Turning to the overall study: Ivuxolimab was an agonistic, fully human IgG2 monoclonal antibody directed against OX40 (CD134), a costimulatory receptor. Intravenous ivuxolimab was administered to patients every 2 weeks at six dose levels: 0.01, 0.1, 0.3, 1.5, 3 and 10 mg/kg. Of the roughly 52 dose-escalation patients, hepatocellular carcinoma was present in about 20, melanoma in around 15, renal cell carcinoma in 9 and head and neck cancer in 9. The dose-escalation cohort was 82.7% male with a mean age of approximately 59 years, ranging from about 20 to 80. Prior anti-PD-1, anti-PD-L1 or anti-CTLA-4 therapy was permitted, and 30% to 45% of dose-escalation patients had received checkpoint inhibitors. Partial responses occurred in three dose-escalation patients: two with cutaneous melanoma and one with hepatocellular carcinoma. Peripheral TCRbeta sequencing was intended to test whether TCR sequence diversity was altered and clonal T-cell expansion was caused by ivuxolimab. The paper covers the monotherapy dose-escalation part of the phase I ivuxolimab trial, which included N ≈ 50 patients.

For sequencing of the TCRbeta CDR3 region, genomic DNA was extracted from the sorted cells. The immunoSEQ Assay was used to sequence the TCRbeta CDR3 regions. The clones in this table, taken by TCRdb from immuneACCESS, are in-frame only. Not every clone is retained; where verified, under half of the shortfall comes from an unresolved V gene, and the cause of the rest is unknown. This sample is represented by 25,000 to 30,000 clones; more than 75% of them were singletons. Jointly, the top ten make up around 15% of the sample. Patients with a history of autoimmune disease or receiving systemic immunosuppression were excluded from the trial. Peripheral blood for TCR sequencing was collected from all dose cohorts at baseline, on cycle 4 day 1, and on cycle 7 day 1. The samples were taken from a phase I, first-in-human, multicenter, open-label dose-escalation trial of ivuxolimab. The trial enrolled adults with locally advanced or metastatic head and neck squamous cell, hepatocellular, melanoma or renal cell carcinoma. Before TCR sequencing, CD4+ T cells and CD8+ T cells from peripheral blood were sorted into separate populations.

V is clipped by 0 bases and J by 1 base, and the sequence between their germline boundaries is 7 bases long. The germline V gene provides CDR1 SGHRS and CDR2 YFSETQ. From the cysteine through the phenylalanine, the CDR3 covers 15 amino acids. The kept DNA is CDR3 alone, 45 bases in frame from the first base. With regard to this clone: The antigen it recognizes is unknown. No clone much larger than this one lies a single base away; base qualities are absent.

On the study overall, not on this receptor specifically: Low levels of normalized T-cell clonal expansion were also seen in some nonresponding patients. After ivuxolimab, CD8+ T cells had more expanded clones than CD4+ T cells on average. At doses of 0.1 to 3.0 mg/kg, clonal expansion of both CD4+ and CD8+ T cells in blood was seen between baseline and week 6. The antigen specificity of the peripheral T cells that underwent clonal expansion was not determined. Partial responders in the 0.1-3.0 mg/kg groups had among the lowest normalized peripheral clonal expansion, especially among CD8+ T cells.

The sequence derives from an adult with an advanced solid tumor such as melanoma, head and neck, liver or kidney cancer. The V and J segments used are TRBV5-1 and TRBJ2-2; no D gene can be assigned with confidence. This specimen consisted of CD4+ or CD8+ T cells sorted from blood, obtained in a trial of the OX40 agonist ivuxolimab. The CDR3: CASSLGPQNTGELFF. The DNA is as follows: TGCGCCAGCAGCTTGGGGCCTCAGAACACCGGGGAGCTGTTTTTT.